The entry that follows covers one T cell receptor (beta chain) sequence. This sample is drawn from a study of CD8+ T cells in alopecia areata. cDNA prepared by RNA extraction and subsequent reverse transcription served as the template for sequencing. Sequencing was performed with immunoSEQ multiplex PCR; in TCRdb, only in-frame clones are kept and a portion is missing. Found here are 150,000 to 200,000 clones, roughly 50% of them singletons; the top ten hold approximately 16%. CDR3 size: 17 residues. Trimming took 0 bases from V and 2 from J; bases not matched to a gene: 9. Looked up from germline, CDR1 is LGHNT and CDR2 is FRNRAP. Treatment in this sample: oral pan-JAK inhibitor, 5-10 mg twice daily.

Material: CD4+ T cells sorted from blood, obtained at approximately week 60, from a patient treated with tofacitinib. The receptor was isolated from a human donor with alopecia areata. V is TRBV12-5 and J is TRBJ2-7; 8 bases line up with TRBD2. In nucleotides, the CDR3 is TGTGCTAGTGGTTTGGTCGCCCGCGGGGGGCATCCCTACGAGCAGTACTTC. Amino acids: CASGLVARGGHPYEQYF. The full variable domain, with the rest looked up from reference TRBV12-5 and TRBJ2-7, is DARVTQTPRHKVTEMGQEVTMRCQPILGHNTVFWYRQTMMQGLELLAYFRNRAPLDDSGMPKDRFSAEMPDATLATLKIQPSEPRDSAVYFCASGLVARGGHPYEQYFGPGTRLTVT.